Included here is one T cell receptor beta chain sequence, with context. These data belong to a study of blood T cell repertoires in COVID-19. For the study at large: Some COVID-19 samples were acute and others convalescent; all came from the United States, Italy and Spain. The analysed material was cDNA or gDNA that came from T cells, B-cell-depleted T cells, or PBMCs.

In the study's own analysis: Quantification of nucleated cells was approximated via reference gene primer amplification. The repertoire was sequenced with immunoSEQ multiplex PCR; TCRdb's copy has only in-frame clones and lacks some. The V and J calls and clone size are taken from that table; D and trimming were inferred from the DNA. The sample lists around 110,000 clones; about nine tenths were seen once. CDR3 length: 14 residues. The germline V gene encodes CDR1 SEHNR and CDR2 FQNEAQ (reference sequence). Between the trimmed V and J ends, which lost 3 bases and 2 bases, there was a span of 10 bases.

The V gene is TRBV7-9, the J gene TRBJ1-2, with a weak D call TRBD1 (5 bases). Sequencing used peripheral blood. This clonotype was obtained from a man aged 35 to 55 with acute or convalescent COVID-19. CDR3 region: CASSLGGKNYGYTF. Written as DNA, the CDR3 is TGTGCCAGCAGCTTGGGGGGTAAAAACTATGGCTACACCTTC.